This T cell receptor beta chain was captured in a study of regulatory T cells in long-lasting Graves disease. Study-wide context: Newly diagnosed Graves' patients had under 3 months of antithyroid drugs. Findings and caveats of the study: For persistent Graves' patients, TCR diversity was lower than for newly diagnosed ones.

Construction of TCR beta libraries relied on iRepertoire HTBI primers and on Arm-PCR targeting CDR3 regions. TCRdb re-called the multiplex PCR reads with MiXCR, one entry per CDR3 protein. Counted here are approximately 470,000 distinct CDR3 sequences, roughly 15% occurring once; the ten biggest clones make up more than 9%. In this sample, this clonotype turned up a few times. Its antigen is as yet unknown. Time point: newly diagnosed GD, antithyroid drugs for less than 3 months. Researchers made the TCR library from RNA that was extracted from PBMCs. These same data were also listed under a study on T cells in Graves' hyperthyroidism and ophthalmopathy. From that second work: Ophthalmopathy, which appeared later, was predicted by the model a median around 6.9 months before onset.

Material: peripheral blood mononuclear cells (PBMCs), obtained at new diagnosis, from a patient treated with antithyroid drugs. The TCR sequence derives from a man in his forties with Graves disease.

The CDR3 reads CASKQGPLGNQPQHF. The DNA for the CDR3 is TGTGCCAGCAAACAGGGACCTTTGGGCAATCAGCCCCAGCATTTT. The V and J genes are TRBV6-2 or TRBV6-3 and TRBJ1-5, with a possible D match to TRBD1 (6 bases). This CDR3 spans 15 amino acids. Germline assignment: CDR1 MNHEY and CDR2 SVGEGT. The V end lost 7 bases, the J end lost 2 bases, and 15 bases lay between the germline ends.